These 5 T cell receptor beta chains were all obtained from the same sample, sequenced in a study of blood T cell repertoires in COVID-19. This table comes from immunoSEQ multiplex PCR, and its TCRdb copy is limited to in-frame clones, with some not included. The repertoire holds roughly 250,000 clones, with about 90% as singletons. The sequenced sample consisted of peripheral blood. The receptors were gathered from a woman aged 25 to 45 with COVID-19, enrolled during active disease.

V is TRBV10-2 and J is TRBJ2-7, with 9 bases identical to TRBD2. This CDR3 has 17 residues. The germline V gene has CDR1 WSHSY and CDR2 SAAADI. Unmatched junction bases numbered 11, after V lost 0 bases and J lost 5 bases. CDR3 DNA: TGCGCCAGCAGTGAGTCGATTGCGGGGGGGCCGAGAAACGAGCAGTACTTC. It codes for CASSESIAGGPRNEQYF.

The rearrangement links TRBV10-3 to TRBJ1-1; D unresolved. The CDR3 is made up of 12 amino acids. V dropped 10 bases and J dropped 5 bases, with 14 bases sitting between them. Germline V gene data show CDR1 as ENHRY and CDR2 as SYGVKD. This chain's CDR3 is CATAGVRTEAFF. In DNA form, the CDR3 reads TGTGCCACCGCCGGGGTCCGGACTGAAGCTTTCTTT.

The CDR3: CASSQVSRETQYF. CDR3 bases: TGCGCCAGCAGCCAAGTCTCTCGGGAGACCCAGTACTTC. V is TRBV4-1 and J is TRBJ2-5; D uncertain. Germline V CDR1 and CDR2: MGHRA, YSYEKL. The CDR3 is made up of 13 amino acids. Trimming shortened V by 1 base and J by 5 bases, and 8 bases separated the two germline ends.

The rearrangement links TRBV6-1 to TRBJ1-2; 7 bases align to TRBD1. Germline V gene data show CDR1 as MNHNS and CDR2 as SASEGT. The ends lost 2 bases at V and 2 bases at J; junction bases unmatched: 5. This CDR3 comprises 15 residues. The CDR3 DNA is TGTGCCAGCAGTGAATGGACGGGACAGAACTATGGCTACACCTTC. It is translated as CASSEWTGQNYGYTF.

V usage is TRBV19 and J usage is TRBJ2-7; 7 bases match TRBD1. J lost 3 bases, V lost 6 bases, and 5 bases had no gene match. The CDR3 is 13 amino acids. Germline V CDR1 and CDR2: LNHDA, SQIVND (reference sequence). The CDR3 spells CASRGTVNYEQYF. Here the CDR3 DNA reads TGTGCCAGTAGGGGGACAGTTAACTACGAGCAGTACTTC.